There are many counts of the clone carrying this TCR beta chain. Its antigen is not known. Primers used in a second PCR of about 7 to 11 cycles were a sample-barcoded 5' primer and a J-beta primer mix. TCRdb analysed the 5' RACE reads with MiXCR anew, one entry per CDR3 protein. The table has around 1,900,000 distinct CDR3 sequences, about two fifths seen once. The sample originates from a study of blood T cells in healthy people across ages. Regarding the study as a whole: Age showed a roughly linear inverse relationship with TCR beta diversity per million T cells. It was the long-lived donors that had more naive CD4+ cells and higher diversity than aged donors.

The ends lost 2 bases at V and 1 base at J; junction bases unmatched: 5. The CDR3 has 15 residues. Looked up from germline, CDR1 is LGHNA and CDR2 is YNFKEQ. This receptor was obtained from a human donor in good health. The chain has TRBV4-2 and TRBJ2-7; TRBD2 aligns across 7 bases. The specimen was blood. Written as DNA, the CDR3 is TGTGCCAGCAGCCAAAACCGGGGAGGGTCCTACGAGCAGTACTTC. Translated: CASSQNRGGSYEQYF.